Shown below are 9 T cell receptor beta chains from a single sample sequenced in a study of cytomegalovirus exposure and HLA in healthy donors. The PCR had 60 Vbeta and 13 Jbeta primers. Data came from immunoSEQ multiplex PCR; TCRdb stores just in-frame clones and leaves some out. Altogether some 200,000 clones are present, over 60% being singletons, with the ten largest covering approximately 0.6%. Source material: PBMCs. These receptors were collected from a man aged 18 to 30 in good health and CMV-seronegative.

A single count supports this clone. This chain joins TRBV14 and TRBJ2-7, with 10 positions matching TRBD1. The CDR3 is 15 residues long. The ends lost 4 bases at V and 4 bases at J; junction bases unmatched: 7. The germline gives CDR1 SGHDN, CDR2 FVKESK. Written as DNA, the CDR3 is TGTGCCAGCAGCCCCATCGACAGGGGGCATTACGAGCAGTACTTC. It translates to CASSPIDRGHYEQYF.

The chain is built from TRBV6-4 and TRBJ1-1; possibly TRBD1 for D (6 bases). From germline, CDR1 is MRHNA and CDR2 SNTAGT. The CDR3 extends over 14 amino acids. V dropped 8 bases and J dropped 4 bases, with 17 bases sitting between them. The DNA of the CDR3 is TGTGCCAGCTCCTCGGGGGGCGGAGGCACTGAAGCTTTCTTT. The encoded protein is CASSSGGGGTEAFF.

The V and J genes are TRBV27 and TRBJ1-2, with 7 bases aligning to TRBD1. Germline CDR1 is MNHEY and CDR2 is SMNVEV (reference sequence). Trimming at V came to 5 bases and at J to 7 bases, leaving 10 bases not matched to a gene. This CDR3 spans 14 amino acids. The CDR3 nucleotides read TGTGCCAGCAGTGCGACAGGGCCAATGGGTGGCTACACCTTC. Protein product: CASSATGPMGGYTF.

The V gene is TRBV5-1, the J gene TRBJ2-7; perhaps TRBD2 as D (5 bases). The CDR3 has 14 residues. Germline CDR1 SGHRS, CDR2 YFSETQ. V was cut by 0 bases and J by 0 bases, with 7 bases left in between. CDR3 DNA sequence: TGCGCCAGCAGCTTGGTGGACTTCTCCTACGAGCAGTACTTC. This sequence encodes CASSLVDFSYEQYF.

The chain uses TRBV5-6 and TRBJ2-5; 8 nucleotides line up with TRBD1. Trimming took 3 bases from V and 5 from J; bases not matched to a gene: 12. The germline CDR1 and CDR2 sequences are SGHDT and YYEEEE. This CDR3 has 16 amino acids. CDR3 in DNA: TGTGCCAGCAGCTCGGACCGGGACAGGCCGTTGGAGACCCAGTACTTC. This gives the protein CASSSDRDRPLETQYF.

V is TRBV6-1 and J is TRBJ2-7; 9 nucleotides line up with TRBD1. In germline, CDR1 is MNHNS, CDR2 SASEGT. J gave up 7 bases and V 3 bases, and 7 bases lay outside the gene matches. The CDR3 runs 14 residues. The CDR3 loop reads CASSDTGGTREQYF. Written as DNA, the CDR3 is TGTGCCAGCAGTGATACAGGGGGCACGCGGGAGCAGTACTTC.

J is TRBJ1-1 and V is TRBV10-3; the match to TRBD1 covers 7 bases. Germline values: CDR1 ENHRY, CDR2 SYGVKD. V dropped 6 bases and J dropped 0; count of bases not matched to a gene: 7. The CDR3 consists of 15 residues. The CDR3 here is CAIRPRQGMNTEAFF. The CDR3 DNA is TGTGCCATCAGACCACGACAGGGCATGAACACTGAAGCTTTCTTT.

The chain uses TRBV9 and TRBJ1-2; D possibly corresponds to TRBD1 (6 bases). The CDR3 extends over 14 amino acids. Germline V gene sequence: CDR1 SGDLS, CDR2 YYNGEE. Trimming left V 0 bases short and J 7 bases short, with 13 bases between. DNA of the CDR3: TGTGCCAGCAGCGTAGACGGGGGGCAGGGTGGCTACACCTTC. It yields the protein CASSVDGGQGGYTF.

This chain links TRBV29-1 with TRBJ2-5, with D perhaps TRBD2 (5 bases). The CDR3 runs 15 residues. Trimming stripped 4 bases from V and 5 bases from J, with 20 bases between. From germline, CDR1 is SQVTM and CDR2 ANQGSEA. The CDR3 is CSVGKLAWSEETQYF. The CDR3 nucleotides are TGCAGCGTTGGCAAATTAGCGTGGTCGGAGGAGACCCAGTACTTC.